These T cell receptor beta chains were read from a single sample in a study of T cell responses to AZD1222 COVID-19 vaccine. The repertoire was sequenced with immunoSEQ multiplex PCR; TCRdb's copy has only in-frame clones and lacks some. Among fewer than 200,000 clones listed, around 90% were seen once. The input for sequencing was peripheral blood, taken on day 0 of AZD1222 vaccination. Receptors originate from an adult in good health. CDR3s include the opening cysteine and the closing phenylalanine or tryptophan. A D gene is named only where the DNA matches it firmly. A row's size may be missing; if present it is once, few, many or a size class.

d_gene: -; abundance: -; v_gene: TRBV5-5; j_gene: TRBJ1-4; CDR3aa: CASSLGWANEKLFF; CDR3nt: TGTGCCAGCAGCTTGGGGTGGGCTAATGAAAAACTGTTTTTT
d_gene: TRBD1; abundance: -; v_gene: TRBV6-5; j_gene: TRBJ1-6; CDR3aa: CASSLQGAVSTLHF; CDR3nt: TGTGCCAGCAGTTTGCAGGGGGCAGTTTCGACCCTCCACTTT
d_gene: -; abundance: -; v_gene: TRBV5-1; j_gene: TRBJ1-5; CDR3aa: CASSARGEINQPQHF; CDR3nt: TGCGCCAGCAGCGCCAGGGGAGAAATCAATCAGCCCCAGCATTTT
d_gene: -; abundance: -; v_gene: TRBV7-3; j_gene: TRBJ2-1; CDR3aa: CASTGDGLDEQFF; CDR3nt: TGTGCCAGCACAGGGGACGGACTCGATGAGCAGTTCTTC
d_gene: -; abundance: -; v_gene: TRBV14; j_gene: TRBJ1-2; CDR3aa: CASSQAVWDTNYGYTF; CDR3nt: TGTGCCAGCAGCCAAGCCGTCTGGGACACGAACTATGGCTACACCTTC
d_gene: TRBD2; abundance: -; v_gene: TRBV5-5; j_gene: TRBJ2-1; CDR3aa: CASSSNSGGAYEQFF; CDR3nt: TGTGCCAGCAGCTCAAATAGCGGGGGGGCCTATGAGCAGTTCTTC
d_gene: -; abundance: -; v_gene: TRBV29-1; j_gene: TRBJ1-2; CDR3aa: CSAARGEGYTF; CDR3nt: TGCAGCGCTGCTAGGGGGGAGGGCTACACCTTC
d_gene: -; abundance: -; v_gene: TRBV7-2; j_gene: TRBJ1-5; CDR3aa: CASSLAGTLYSNQPQHF; CDR3nt: TGTGCCAGCAGCTTAGCTGGAACACTTTATAGCAATCAGCCCCAGCATTTT
d_gene: TRBD2; abundance: -; v_gene: TRBV6-2/TRBV6-3; j_gene: TRBJ2-7; CDR3aa: CASSRLAGTYEQYF; CDR3nt: TGTGCCAGCAGTCGACTAGCGGGGACATACGAGCAGTACTTC
d_gene: -; abundance: -; v_gene: TRBV14; j_gene: TRBJ2-5; CDR3aa: CASSQEETRTETQYF; CDR3nt: TGTGCCAGCAGCCAAGAGGAGACACGCACTGAGACCCAGTACTTC
d_gene: -; abundance: -; v_gene: TRBV3-1/TRBV3-2; j_gene: TRBJ2-7; CDR3aa: CASSQDPIREQYF; CDR3nt: TGTGCCAGCAGCCAAGACCCCATCCGAGAGCAGTACTTC
d_gene: TRBD1; abundance: -; v_gene: TRBV4-1; j_gene: TRBJ2-5; CDR3aa: CASSHGTTGTKETQYF; CDR3nt: TGCGCCAGCAGCCATGGGACGACAGGGACAAAAGAGACCCAGTACTTC
d_gene: -; abundance: -; v_gene: TRBV6-5; j_gene: TRBJ2-3; CDR3aa: CASRIRGRTDTQYF; CDR3nt: TGTGCCAGCAGGATCAGGGGTCGCACAGATACGCAGTATTTT
d_gene: TRBD2; abundance: once; v_gene: TRBV5-4; j_gene: TRBJ2-1; CDR3aa: CASSLSLAGAGEQFF; CDR3nt: TGTGCCAGCAGCTTATCGCTAGCGGGAGCGGGTGAGCAGTTCTTC
d_gene: TRBD1; abundance: -; v_gene: TRBV30; j_gene: TRBJ2-7; CDR3aa: CAWSGGQLYEQYF; CDR3nt: TGTGCCTGGAGTGGGGGACAGCTCTACGAGCAGTACTTC
d_gene: -; abundance: -; v_gene: TRBV5-5; j_gene: TRBJ1-3; CDR3aa: CASSLDAGSGNTIYF; CDR3nt: TGTGCCAGCAGCTTGGACGCAGGCTCTGGAAACACCATATATTTT
d_gene: -; abundance: -; v_gene: TRBV9; j_gene: TRBJ2-1; CDR3aa: CASSVDYHEQFF; CDR3nt: TGTGCCAGCAGCGTAGACTACCATGAGCAGTTCTTC
d_gene: TRBD2; abundance: once; v_gene: TRBV6-1; j_gene: TRBJ2-1; CDR3aa: CASSGSGTSGGNEQFF; CDR3nt: TGTGCCAGCAGTGGATCCGGGACTAGCGGGGGCAATGAGCAGTTCTTC
d_gene: TRBD2; abundance: -; v_gene: TRBV19; j_gene: TRBJ2-1; CDR3aa: CASSAAGLAYNEQFF; CDR3nt: TGTGCCAGTAGTGCAGCGGGACTAGCATACAATGAGCAGTTCTTC
d_gene: TRBD1; abundance: once; v_gene: TRBV6-5; j_gene: TRBJ2-7; CDR3aa: CASSYVFGQGSEQYF; CDR3nt: TGTGCCAGCAGTTACGTGTTTGGACAGGGCTCCGAGCAGTACTTC
d_gene: -; abundance: -; v_gene: TRBV7-9; j_gene: TRBJ1-5; CDR3aa: CASSLVGGGNQPQHF; CDR3nt: TGTGCCAGCAGCTTAGTGGGGGGTGGCAATCAGCCCCAGCATTTT
d_gene: -; abundance: few; v_gene: TRBV6-1; j_gene: TRBJ1-1; CDR3aa: CASSEVQMNTEAFF; CDR3nt: TGTGCCAGCAGTGAAGTACAGATGAACACTGAAGCTTTCTTT
d_gene: TRBD2; abundance: -; v_gene: TRBV5-1; j_gene: TRBJ2-2; CDR3aa: CASSEGLAVGELFF; CDR3nt: TGCGCCAGCAGCGAGGGACTAGCGGTCGGGGAGCTGTTTTTT
d_gene: -; abundance: -; v_gene: TRBV6-5; j_gene: TRBJ1-5; CDR3aa: CASRLTDYSNQPQHF; CDR3nt: TGTGCCAGCAGGTTGACGGATTATAGCAATCAGCCCCAGCATTTT
d_gene: -; abundance: -; v_gene: TRBV7-3; j_gene: TRBJ2-3; CDR3aa: CASSLGVSADTQYF; CDR3nt: TGTGCCAGCAGCTTAGGAGTATCCGCAGATACGCAGTATTTT
d_gene: -; abundance: -; v_gene: TRBV28; j_gene: TRBJ1-5; CDR3aa: CASSLRVGSGNQPQHF; CDR3nt: TGTGCCAGCAGTTTGAGAGTAGGGAGTGGCAATCAGCCCCAGCATTTT
d_gene: -; abundance: -; v_gene: TRBV6-4; j_gene: TRBJ2-5; CDR3aa: CASSQDSEETQYF; CDR3nt: TGTGCCAGCAGCCAGGACAGCGAAGAGACCCAGTACTTC
d_gene: TRBD1; abundance: -; v_gene: TRBV5-5; j_gene: TRBJ1-2; CDR3aa: CASSQQGVNGYTF; CDR3nt: TGTGCCAGCAGCCAACAGGGGGTGAATGGCTACACCTTC
d_gene: -; abundance: -; v_gene: TRBV18; j_gene: TRBJ1-1; CDR3aa: CASSPIGYAEAFF; CDR3nt: TGTGCCAGCTCACCAATAGGGTACGCTGAAGCTTTCTTT
d_gene: TRBD1; abundance: -; v_gene: TRBV6-5; j_gene: TRBJ1-1; CDR3aa: CASSRDRGPEAFF; CDR3nt: TGTGCCAGCAGCCGAGACAGGGGACCTGAAGCTTTCTTT
d_gene: TRBD1; abundance: -; v_gene: TRBV2; j_gene: TRBJ1-3; CDR3aa: CASSEHDRASGNTIYF; CDR3nt: TGTGCCAGCAGTGAACACGACAGGGCTAGTGGAAACACCATATATTTT
d_gene: -; abundance: -; v_gene: TRBV6-5; j_gene: TRBJ2-2; CDR3aa: CASSDVILNTGELFF; CDR3nt: TGTGCCAGCAGCGACGTCATCTTGAACACCGGGGAGCTGTTTTTT
d_gene: -; abundance: -; v_gene: TRBV9; j_gene: TRBJ2-2; CDR3aa: CASSPLRTGGGGELFF; CDR3nt: TGTGCCAGCAGCCCACTCAGGACAGGAGGGGGCGGGGAGCTGTTTTTT
d_gene: -; abundance: few; v_gene: TRBV2; j_gene: TRBJ1-1; CDR3aa: CASSEKGMNTEAFF; CDR3nt: TGTGCCAGCAGTGAAAAGGGAATGAACACTGAAGCTTTCTTT
d_gene: -; abundance: few; v_gene: TRBV5-3; j_gene: TRBJ1-2; CDR3aa: CARSPWPRHRNNYGYTF; CDR3nt: TGTGCCAGAAGTCCGTGGCCCAGACACCGAAATAACTATGGCTACACCTTC
d_gene: TRBD1; abundance: few; v_gene: TRBV7-3; j_gene: TRBJ1-1; CDR3aa: CASSLDRGNTEAFF; CDR3nt: TGTGCCAGCAGCTTGGACAGGGGGAACACTGAAGCTTTCTTT
d_gene: TRBD1; abundance: -; v_gene: TRBV5-6; j_gene: TRBJ2-7; CDR3aa: CASSPGQTGEQYF; CDR3nt: TGTGCCAGCAGCCCGGGACAGACTGGCGAGCAGTACTTC
d_gene: -; abundance: -; v_gene: TRBV5-1; j_gene: TRBJ2-7; CDR3aa: CASSKPDGRTYEQYF; CDR3nt: TGCGCCAGCAGTAAACCGGACGGACGCACCTACGAGCAGTACTTC
d_gene: TRBD1; abundance: -; v_gene: TRBV5-1; j_gene: TRBJ1-5; CDR3aa: CASSIGTGNQPQHF; CDR3nt: TGCGCCAGCAGCATAGGGACAGGGAATCAGCCCCAGCATTTT
d_gene: -; abundance: -; v_gene: TRBV11-2; j_gene: TRBJ2-7; CDR3aa: CASSLGSGQFYEQYF; CDR3nt: TGTGCCAGCAGCTTAGGGTCCGGACAGTTCTACGAGCAGTACTTC
d_gene: TRBD2; abundance: -; v_gene: TRBV19; j_gene: TRBJ2-2; CDR3aa: CASSTGGTSATGELFF; CDR3nt: TGTGCCAGTAGTACCGGTGGGACTAGCGCCACCGGGGAGCTGTTTTTT
d_gene: TRBD1; abundance: -; v_gene: TRBV20-1; j_gene: TRBJ2-5; CDR3aa: CSASFLDRGKETQYF; CDR3nt: TGCAGTGCTAGTTTCCTTGACAGGGGTAAAGAGACCCAGTACTTC
d_gene: TRBD2; abundance: -; v_gene: TRBV18; j_gene: TRBJ2-1; CDR3aa: CASSPPVGGAYNEQFF; CDR3nt: TGTGCCAGCTCACCACCGGTCGGGGGGGCCTACAATGAGCAGTTCTTC
d_gene: TRBD2; abundance: -; v_gene: TRBV7-7; j_gene: TRBJ2-5; CDR3aa: CASSRGLAGAGETQYF; CDR3nt: TGTGCTAGCAGCCGGGGACTAGCGGGGGCGGGGGAGACCCAGTACTTC
d_gene: -; abundance: -; v_gene: TRBV4-2; j_gene: TRBJ1-5; CDR3aa: CASSQGGYNQPQHF; CDR3nt: TGTGCCAGCAGCCAAGGGGGGTACAATCAGCCCCAGCATTTT
d_gene: -; abundance: -; v_gene: TRBV3-1/TRBV3-2; j_gene: TRBJ1-4; CDR3aa: CASSQEALGEKLFF; CDR3nt: TGTGCCAGCAGCCAAGAAGCGCTCGGGGAAAAACTGTTTTTT
d_gene: -; abundance: -; v_gene: TRBV19; j_gene: TRBJ1-1; CDR3aa: CASLTGVTEAFF; CDR3nt: TGTGCCAGTCTCACGGGGGTTACTGAAGCTTTCTTT